This T cell receptor beta chain was captured in a study of metastatic and nonmetastatic thyroid tumors. After removal of 2 bases from V and 5 bases from J, the junction contained 8 bases not matched to a gene. The CDR3 loop spans 15 amino acids. CDR1 and CDR2 from the germline V gene are SGDLS and YYNGEE. Ahead of thyroid surgery, no patient had received treatment of any kind. Sample share makes this clone medium-sized. With MiXCR, TCRdb reprocessed the PCR reads. The data show 11,000 or so clones, 35% to 45% seen once. The sequence derives from a female donor with papillary thyroid cancer or a benign thyroid nodule (not recorded which). Some clones in this sample may be carry-over from other donors' samples. The sequencing input was tumor tissue. The chain has TRBV9 and TRBJ1-2; 8 bases are a match to TRBD1. The CDR3 region is CASSVGAGGRYGYTF. CDR3 nucleotides: TGTGCCAGCAGCGTGGGGGCAGGGGGCAGGTATGGCTACACCTTC.